This T cell receptor beta chain was obtained from a study of blood T cell repertoires in COVID-19. About the research overall: The study drew acute and convalescent COVID-19 samples from the United States, Italy and Spain. T cells, B-cell-depleted T cells, or PBMCs supplied cDNA or gDNA.

Authors' data handling: Amplification with reference gene primers provided the estimates of nucleated cell counts. Profiling relied on immunoSEQ multiplex PCR, and the TCRdb table lists in-frame clones only, not all of them. V and J calls and clone size are given by that table; D and trimming were obtained from the DNA. Of fewer than 80,000 clones in the sample, 70% to 90% are singletons; the top ten hold roughly 1%. The CDR3 covers 17 residues. The ends were cut back, 6 bases at V and 1 base at J, with 20 bases in the middle. Germline CDR1 reads SGHRS; CDR2 reads YFSETQ. The sequencing sample was made of peripheral blood. The chain links TRBV5-1 to TRBJ2-1, with D maybe TRBD2 (5 bases). The TCR was taken from a man between 65 and 80 years old with acute or convalescent COVID-19. DNA of the CDR3: TGCGCCAGCACATCGGACTTACAGATGGGGTCCTACAATGAGCAGTTCTTC. This gives the protein CASTSDLQMGSYNEQFF.